This entry lists 26 T cell receptor beta chains sequenced from one sample in a study of T-cell memory formation after mild COVID-19. TCRdb independently ran MiXCR on the 5' RACE reads; one entry per CDR3 protein. The repertoire includes around 450,000 distinct CDR3 sequences, 20% of them detected once, and about 8.1% sits in the top ten. Sequenced input: PBMCs or a T cell subset sorted from them (not recorded which). These TCRs come from an adult woman who had mild COVID-19 (a few samples of this study predate the infection). Cell type and time point are not known.

V gene TRBV29-1 combines with J gene TRBJ1-1; 8 positions agree with TRBD1. Germline values: CDR1 SQVTM, CDR2 ANQGSEA. The V segment lost 0 bases and the J segment 11 bases; nucleotides outside the gene matches: 8. The CDR3 loop spans 13 amino acids. In DNA form, the CDR3 reads TGCAGCGTTGAAGAAAGCAGGGGGCGACGGGCTTTCTTT. Encoded protein: CSVEESRGRRAFF.

The CDR3 spells CASTLHVRGVLDEQFF. The DNA of the CDR3 is TGTGCCAGCACGCTACACGTGCGGGGGGTTCTGGATGAGCAGTTCTTC. This rearrangement joins TRBV6-8 to TRBJ2-1, with 8 bases lining up with TRBD2. Germline assignment: CDR1 MNHGY and CDR2 SAAAGT. J was trimmed by 8 bases and V by 7 bases; bases with no gene match: 16. The length of the CDR3 is 16 residues.

V usage is TRBV9 and J usage is TRBJ2-2, with TRBD2 matching 10 bases. Germline assignment: CDR1 SGDLS and CDR2 YYNGEE. This CDR3 contains 20 residues. The V gene end was trimmed by 0 bases and the J gene end by 0 bases; junction bases not matched to a gene: 11. The CDR3 DNA sequence: TGTGCCAGCAGCGTAGCGGGTGGTTCTAGCGGGAGACCGAACACCGGGGAGCTGTTTTTT. Amino acids: CASSVAGGSSGRPNTGELFF.

This clonotype occurred a few times. The chain links TRBV7-9 to TRBJ1-1; perhaps TRBD1 as D (5 bases). V was trimmed by 5 bases and J by 3 bases, leaving 13 bases between them. CDR1 SEHNR and CDR2 FQNEAQ come from the germline V gene (reference sequence). CDR3 length equals 14 residues. The CDR3 DNA reads as TGTGCCAGCAGCAACCGGGACCGATACACTGAAGCTTTCTTT. This gives the protein CASSNRDRYTEAFF.

This clonotype was detected a few times. The chain joins TRBV12-3 or TRBV12-4 to TRBJ1-6; maybe TRBD1 (6 bases). The length of the CDR3 is 15 residues. Trimming pared 3 bases from V and 10 bases from J, leaving 16 bases between. This chain's CDR3 is CASSLGQGSRSPLHF. CDR3 bases: TGTGCCAGCAGTTTGGGGCAGGGGTCCAGGTCACCCCTCCACTTT.

The chain has TRBV12-3 or TRBV12-4 and TRBJ2-1; maybe TRBD1 (5 bases). The CDR3 loop spans 12 amino acids. Trimming stripped 7 bases from V and 7 bases from J, with 11 bases between. CDR3 sequence: CASTTVSNEQFF. DNA of the CDR3: TGTGCCAGCACGACAGTTTCGAATGAGCAGTTCTTC.

This clonotype was observed a few times. This chain joins TRBV7-6 and TRBJ2-5; the match to TRBD1 covers 9 bases. The CDR3 extends over 16 amino acids. Germline assignment: CDR1 SGHVS and CDR2 FNYEAQ. With V trimmed by 5 bases and J by 4 bases, 11 bases remained unmatched. DNA of the CDR3: TGTGCCAGCAGCCGGGGACAGGGTGCCGGTGGAGAGACCCAGTACTTC. Protein product: CASSRGQGAGGETQYF.

The chain uses TRBV19 and TRBJ2-2, with a tentative D call TRBD2 (6 bases). V was clipped by 4 bases and J by 0 bases, with 6 bases between them. This CDR3 is 14 amino acids long. Germline V gene data show CDR1 as LNHDA and CDR2 as SQIVND (reference sequence). As DNA, the CDR3 is TGTGCCAGTAGTAGCGGGACGAACACCGGGGAGCTGTTTTTT. Amino acid sequence: CASSSGTNTGELFF.

This clonotype was seen a few times. The V and J genes are TRBV18 and TRBJ2-1; 7 bases agree with TRBD2. Per the germline V gene, CDR1 is KGHSH and CDR2 is LQKENI. This CDR3 contains 12 residues. After removal of 4 bases from V and 8 bases from J, the junction contained 2 bases not matched to a gene. The CDR3 DNA reads TGTGCCAGCTCACGACTAGCCGATGAGCAGTTCTTC. Encoded protein: CASSRLADEQFF.

This rearrangement joins TRBV5-1 to TRBJ2-7, with D possibly called TRBD1 or TRBD2 (6 bases each). CDR1 is SGHRS and CDR2 is YFSETQ in the germline V gene. CDR3 length: 13 amino acids. Trimming removed 7 bases from V and 3 bases from J, with 14 bases in between. The DNA of the CDR3 is TGCGCCAGCGGTGCGGGACAAAACTACGAGCAGTACTTC. This encodes CASGAGQNYEQYF.

The chain recombines TRBV15 with TRBJ2-7, with 7 bases fitting TRBD1. Germline CDR1 reads LNHNV; CDR2 reads YYDKDF (reference sequence). CDR3 length: 14 residues. V gave up 6 bases and J gave up 9 bases; unmatched junction bases: 14. The CDR3: CATRKFTGEIAQYF. DNA of the CDR3: TGTGCCACCAGAAAATTTACAGGGGAGATAGCGCAGTACTTC.

This clonotype was detected ten times or more. This chain connects TRBV9 to TRBJ2-5; 12 positions agree with TRBD2. CDR3 length: 16 amino acids. After removal of 6 bases from V and 2 bases from J, the junction contained 8 bases not matched to a gene. Germline CDR1 is SGDLS and CDR2 is YYNGEE. The CDR3 spells CASMLSSGRDQETQYF. CDR3 nucleotide sequence: TGTGCCAGCATGTTGTCTAGCGGGAGGGATCAAGAGACCCAGTACTTC. The whole variable domain, remainder taken from reference TRBV9 and TRBJ2-5, is DSGVTQTPKHLITATGQRVTLRCSPRSGDLSVYWYQQSLDQGLQFLIQYYNGEERAKGNILERFSAQQFPDLHSELNLSSLELGDSALYFCASMLSSGRDQETQYFGPGTRLLVL.

This chain connects TRBV7-8 to TRBJ1-1, with 8 bases fitting TRBD1. Germline CDR1 is SGHVS and CDR2 is FQNEAQ. V dropped 2 bases and J dropped 0; count of bases not matched to a gene: 2. This CDR3 has 15 residues. The CDR3 sequence is CASSLQGAVNTEAFF. DNA of the CDR3: TGTGCCAGCAGCTTACAGGGGGCGGTGAACACTGAAGCTTTCTTT.

The rearrangement joins TRBV19 to TRBJ1-1; unclear D gene. Germline V CDR1 and CDR2: LNHDA, SQIVND (reference sequence). The CDR3 has 14 residues. Trimming removed 7 bases at V and 4 bases at J, with 16 bases between. CDR3 nucleotides: TGTGCCAGTATAGCGGAGTTCGCAGCCACTGAAGCTTTCTTT. This encodes CASIAEFAATEAFF.

CDR3 sequence: CASSRTGAGDPPQHF. In DNA, the CDR3 is TGTGCCAGCAGCCGGACAGGGGCTGGGGATCCGCCCCAGCATTTT. The chain has TRBV7-9 and TRBJ1-5, with 9 bases matching TRBD1. Germline assignment: CDR1 SEHNR and CDR2 FQNEAQ (reference sequence). With 5 bases clipped from V and 9 bases from J, the junction kept 11 bases outside the gene matches. The CDR3 length is 15 residues.

This clonotype was seen ten or more times. The CDR3 protein is CASSFNLLAGGYEQYF. DNA of the CDR3: TGTGCCAGCAGTTTTAATTTGCTAGCCGGAGGATACGAGCAGTACTTC. This chain links TRBV12-3 or TRBV12-4 with TRBJ2-7, with D possibly TRBD2 on 5 matching bases. This CDR3 has 16 residues. V was shortened by 3 bases and J by 4 bases, with 19 bases between the two germline ends.

V and J are TRBV4-3 and TRBJ2-2; D perhaps matches TRBD1 (6 bases). CDR1 and CDR2 (germline): LGHNA, YSLEER. Trimming took off 3 bases at V and 2 bases at J, with 13 bases between the two ends. The CDR3 is 16 amino acids. The CDR3 nucleotides read TGCGCCAGCAGCCACCCCAGGACAGACAACACCGGGGAGCTGTTTTTT. Amino acid sequence: CASSHPRTDNTGELFF.

This clonotype has just a few counts. The rearrangement links TRBV5-1 to TRBJ2-6; no definite D call. The CDR3 runs 15 residues. CDR1 is SGHRS, CDR2 YFSETQ, per germline. Between the trimmed V and J ends, which lost 5 bases and 0 bases, there was a span of 9 bases. This CDR3 is CASRDALSGANVLTF. The CDR3 DNA follows: TGCGCCAGCAGAGACGCCCTCTCTGGGGCCAACGTCCTGACTTTC.

This sequence joins TRBV6-2 or TRBV6-3 and TRBJ1-5; unclear D gene. V was cut by 6 bases and J by 2 bases, with 14 bases left in between. CDR3 length: 15 residues. Germline V gene lookup returns CDR1 MNHEY and CDR2 SVGEGT. The CDR3: CASSSPSVGNQPQHF. CDR3 nucleotide sequence: TGTGCCAGCAGCTCTCCCTCCGTGGGCAATCAGCCCCAGCATTTT.

This clonotype appeared a few times. DNA of the CDR3: TGTGCCACGTCACAGGGTACTGGAAACACCATATATTTT. Residues: CATSQGTGNTIYF. The gene calls are TRBV24-1 and TRBJ1-3; possible D gene TRBD1, 6 bases. Germline CDR1 and CDR2: KGHDR and SFDVKD. The CDR3 length is 13 residues. Deletions cut 10 bases from V and 2 bases from J, with 11 bases between.

The V and J genes are TRBV5-1 and TRBJ2-3; 9 bases map to TRBD1. CDR3 length: 15 residues. V was pared by 7 bases and J by 1 base, with 7 bases of the junction left unmatched. CDR1 is SGHRS, CDR2 YFSETQ, per germline. The CDR3 coding sequence is TGCGCCAGCCGCCCGGGACAGGGTGGCACAGATACGCAGTATTTT. It is translated as CASRPGQGGTDTQYF.

There are a few counts of this clonotype. The CDR3 bases are TGTGCCAGCAGCACGGGACGGTACTACGAGCAGTACTTC. Translated: CASSTGRYYEQYF. The chain employs TRBV7-2 and TRBJ2-7; the D call may be TRBD1 or TRBD2 (5 bases each). In germline, CDR1 is SGHTA, CDR2 FQGNSA. There are 13 residues in the CDR3. Trimming left V 5 bases short and J 3 bases short, with 11 bases between.

This clonotype was counted many times. This chain links TRBV7-8 with TRBJ1-1; D is perhaps TRBD1 (5 bases). Germline V gene lookup returns CDR1 SGHVS and CDR2 FQNEAQ. V was clipped by 4 bases and J by 3 bases, with 9 bases between them. CDR3 length: 13 amino acids. CDR3 DNA: TGTGCCAGCAGCTGGGGACGGGACACTGAAGCTTTCTTT. This gives the protein CASSWGRDTEAFF.

This clonotype has a handful of counts. The chain has TRBV7-3 and TRBJ2-5; D gene uncertain. V dropped 2 bases and J dropped 2 bases, with 15 bases sitting between them. Germline V CDR1 and CDR2: SGHTA, FQGTGA. The CDR3 runs to 16 residues. In nucleotides, the CDR3 is TGTGCCAGCAGCTTAGGGCCCTGGACCGGTCAAGAGACCCAGTACTTC. It codes for CASSLGPWTGQETQYF.

The chain joins TRBV7-2 to TRBJ2-7; D uncertain. From germline, CDR1 is SGHTA and CDR2 FQGNSA. V was clipped by 3 bases and J by 7 bases, with 13 bases between them. CDR3 length: 13 residues. The CDR3 DNA reads as TGTGCCAGCAGCTTGTTGGACCCCGGGGAGCAGTACTTC. Amino acid sequence: CASSLLDPGEQYF.

The chain is built from TRBV27 and TRBJ2-5; 9 nucleotides line up with TRBD1. The CDR3 runs 14 residues. With 5 bases clipped from V and 5 bases from J, the junction kept 6 bases outside the gene matches. CDR1 MNHEY and CDR2 SMNVEV come from the germline V gene (reference sequence). The CDR3 coding sequence is TGTGCCAGCAGTGAAACAGGGGGCCGCGAGACCCAGTACTTC. It is translated as CASSETGGRETQYF.